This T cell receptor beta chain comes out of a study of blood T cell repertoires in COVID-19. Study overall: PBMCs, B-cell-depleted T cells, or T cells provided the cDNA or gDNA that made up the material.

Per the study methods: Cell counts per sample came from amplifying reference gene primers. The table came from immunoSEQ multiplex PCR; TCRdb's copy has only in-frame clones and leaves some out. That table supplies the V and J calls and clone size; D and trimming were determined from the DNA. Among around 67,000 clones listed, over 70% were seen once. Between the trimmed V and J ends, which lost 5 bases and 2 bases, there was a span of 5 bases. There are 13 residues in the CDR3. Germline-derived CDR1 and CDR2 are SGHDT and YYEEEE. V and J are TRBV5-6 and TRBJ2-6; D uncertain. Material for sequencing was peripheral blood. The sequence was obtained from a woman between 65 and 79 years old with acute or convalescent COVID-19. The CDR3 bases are TGTGCCAGCAGATATACTGGGGCCAACGTCCTGACTTTC. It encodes CASRYTGANVLTF. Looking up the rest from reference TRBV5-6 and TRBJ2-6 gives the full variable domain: DAGVTQSPTHLIKTRGQQVTLRCSPKSGHDTVSWYQQALGQGPQFIFQYYEEEERQRGNFPDRFSGHQFPNYSSELNVNALLLGDSALYLCASRYTGANVLTFGAGSRLTVL.